The rows below give T cell receptor beta chains drawn from one sample of a study of breast tumors, draining lymph nodes, adjacent tissues. TCRdb reanalysed the multiplex PCR reads using MiXCR and keeps one entry per CDR3 protein. This table has approximately 210,000 distinct CDR3 sequences, approximately 29% appearing once. Source material: axillary lymph node tissue. These receptors originate from a female donor with breast cancer. Some clones in this sample may be carry-over from other donors' samples. Each CDR3 is given with its conserved first and last residue.

V gene: TRBV20-1; CDR3 protein: CSAQTRLDTGELFF
V gene: TRBV7-9; CDR3 protein: CASSLGLVEETQYF
V gene: TRBV20-1; CDR3 protein: CSASGLAGGYNEQFF
V gene: TRBV9; CDR3 protein: CASSVAQGAYVLTF
V gene: TRBV9; CDR3 protein: CASSAPGTSSYEQYF
V gene: TRBV13; CDR3 protein: CASSLGRREETQYF
V gene: TRBV29-1; CDR3 protein: CSVGGPSYEQYF
V gene: TRBV7-9; CDR3 protein: CASSRLREQFF
V gene: TRBV19; CDR3 protein: CAYRPGRGWGAFF
V gene: TRBV5-8; CDR3 protein: CASSWGGQETQYF
V gene: TRBV12-3/TRBV12-4; CDR3 protein: CASSLGTNIQYF
V gene: TRBV12-3/TRBV12-4; CDR3 protein: CASSSRRSNEKLSF
V gene: TRBV7-9; CDR3 protein: CASRARTGFETPLHF
V gene: TRBV24-1; CDR3 protein: CATRAQHF
V gene: TRBV7-8; CDR3 protein: CASSLLQQNTEAFF
V gene: TRBV28; CDR3 protein: CASSSPWTGSGNQPQHF
V gene: TRBV9; CDR3 protein: CASSVAGTDLNTQYF
V gene: TRBV12-5; CDR3 protein: CASGLGVASPSTDTQYF
V gene: TRBV19; CDR3 protein: CASRLYSLSDQPQHF
V gene: TRBV6-5; CDR3 protein: CASSRTSGIRGEQYF
V gene: TRBV7-3; CDR3 protein: CASLADTIYF
V gene: TRBV9; CDR3 protein: CASSVEPGVETQYF
V gene: TRBV7-8; CDR3 protein: CASSLALQAGELLF
V gene: TRBV15; CDR3 protein: CATSRAGSYNEQYF
V gene: TRBV5-1; CDR3 protein: CASSPLTSDTGELFF
V gene: TRBV20-1; CDR3 protein: CSALRTGGRDDTQYF
V gene: TRBV6-2/TRBV6-3; CDR3 protein: CASSYAGLGQPQHF
V gene: TRBV4-2; CDR3 protein: CASSQLAVGPSGSDEQFF
V gene: TRBV5-1; CDR3 protein: CASRLAGGQDTQYF
V gene: TRBV10-3; CDR3 protein: CAAESGGGTKQFF
V gene: TRBV3-2; CDR3 protein: CASSQETESQPQHF
V gene: TRBV24-1; CDR3 protein: CATSDYREQYF
V gene: TRBV30; CDR3 protein: CAWSVLGGQAPLHF
V gene: TRBV2; CDR3 protein: CASSEALGAFYEHF
V gene: TRBV9; CDR3 protein: CASSAEGTSGPLSYQETQYF
V gene: TRBV18; CDR3 protein: CASSPQDSNNSPLHF
V gene: TRBV20-1; CDR3 protein: CSAGLAGGGDEQFF
V gene: TRBV20-1; CDR3 protein: CSAKGTSGRSIETQYF
V gene: TRBV24-1; CDR3 protein: CATSDLGTSTDTQYF
V gene: TRBV30; CDR3 protein: CAWRGPFFRTLHF
V gene: TRBV19; CDR3 protein: CASSFNPRDRGTFF
V gene: TRBV7-2; CDR3 protein: CASSLRGTGARETQHF
V gene: TRBV7-8; CDR3 protein: CASSVWEKYQETQYF
V gene: TRBV6-6; CDR3 protein: CASSYIGGMDEKLFF
V gene: TRBV12-3/TRBV12-4; CDR3 protein: CASSTSGFTGELFF
V gene: TRBV10-3; CDR3 protein: CAISESTLAGYNEQFF
V gene: TRBV4-3; CDR3 protein: CASSPRSGSNNPPLHF
V gene: TRBV5-5; CDR3 protein: CASRAGVNTGELFF
V gene: TRBV19; CDR3 protein: CASTWGSEQYF
V gene: TRBV7-9; CDR3 protein: CASSPNRGPGHEQHF
V gene: TRBV4-2; CDR3 protein: CASSRLAGGPDTQYF
V gene: TRBV3-1; CDR3 protein: CASSQEIAGGAYEQYF
V gene: TRBV7-7; CDR3 protein: CASTGTATGELFF